This TCR beta chain was captured in a study of blood T cell repertoires in COVID-19. In the original workflow: Reference gene primer amplification in the assay estimated nucleated cell counts. Sequencing was performed with immunoSEQ multiplex PCR; in TCRdb, only in-frame clones are kept and a portion is missing. V and J calls plus clone size are reproduced from that table; the DNA served to infer D and trimming. The sample records 250,000 to 300,000 clones, 85% to 90% being singletons. There are 12 residues in the CDR3. Germline V CDR1 and CDR2: GTSNPN, SVGIG (reference sequence). V gave up 0 bases and J gave up 4 bases, with 6 bases separating them.

The specimen sequenced was peripheral blood. V and J are TRBV30 and TRBJ1-2; D gene uncertain. This receptor was taken from a woman aged 35 to 49 with acute or convalescent COVID-19. The CDR3 sequence is CAWSVTSYGYTF. The CDR3 DNA follows: TGTGCCTGGAGTGTTACAAGCTATGGCTACACCTTC.